The next 28 T cell receptor beta chains were all read from a single sample in a study of blood T cell repertoires in COVID-19. Sequencing used immunoSEQ multiplex PCR; TCRdb keeps in-frame clones, though not all of them. The sample contains tens of thousands of clones, about 78% of which appear only once. The sequenced material came from peripheral blood. These TCRs come from a man aged 45 to 65 with active or convalescent COVID-19.

This rearrangement joins TRBV9 to TRBJ2-5, with unresolved D. This CDR3 is built from 15 residues. Germline loops: CDR1 SGDLS, CDR2 YYNGEE. The V gene lost 4 bases and the J gene lost 0 bases, with 13 bases spanning the gap. The CDR3 is CASSSPAGNQETQYF. The CDR3 nucleotides are TGTGCCAGCAGCTCACCGGCAGGAAACCAAGAGACCCAGTACTTC. Based on the CDR3 plus reference TRBV9 and TRBJ2-5, the full variable domain is DSGVTQTPKHLITATGQRVTLRCSPRSGDLSVYWYQQSLDQGLQFLIQYYNGEERAKGNILERFSAQQFPDLHSELNLSSLELGDSALYFCASSSPAGNQETQYFGPGTRLLVL.

CDR3 in amino acids: CASSLRRLPGGGRGTEAFF. Written as DNA, the CDR3 is TGTGCCAGCAGCTTACGCCGTTTGCCAGGGGGCGGAAGGGGAACTGAAGCTTTCTTT. This sequence joins TRBV11-2 and TRBJ1-1; 8 nucleotides match TRBD1. With 2 bases clipped from V and 5 bases from J, the junction kept 19 bases outside the gene matches. The CDR3 totals 19 residues. Germline CDR1 and CDR2: SGHAT and FQNNGV. Combining the CDR3 with reference TRBV11-2 and TRBJ1-1 gives the whole variable domain EAGVAQSPRYKIIEKRQSVAFWCNPISGHATLYWYQQILGQGPKLLIQFQNNGVVDDSQLPKDRFSAERLKGVDSTLKIQPAKLEDSAVYLCASSLRRLPGGGRGTEAFFGQGTRLTVV.

This clone was observed a single time. The chain joins TRBV5-1 to TRBJ1-3; D gene uncertain. The CDR3 runs 15 residues. V lost 2 bases and J 0 bases, leaving 9 bases between the germline ends. Per germline, CDR1 SGHRS and CDR2 YFSETQ. The CDR3 reads CASSFADYSGNTIYF. CDR3 coding DNA: TGCGCCAGCAGCTTCGCGGATTACTCTGGAAACACCATATATTTT. The complete variable domain, with remaining parts taken from reference TRBV5-1 and TRBJ1-3, reads KAGVTQTPRYLIKTRGQQVTLSCSPISGHRSVSWYQQTPGQGLQFLFEYFSETQRNKGNFPGRFSGRQFSNSRSEMNVSTLELGDSALYLCASSFADYSGNTIYFGEGSWLTVV.

The V and J genes are TRBV5-8 and TRBJ1-3; D call uncertain. The CDR3 has 12 residues. CDR1 SGHTS and CDR2 YDEGEE come from the germline V gene. Trimming took off 7 bases at V and 4 bases at J, with 9 bases between the two ends. CDR3 coding DNA: TGTGCCAGCGGCCAGACAGGAAACACCATATATTTT. Translation: CASGQTGNTIYF.

The V call is TRBV7-9, the J call TRBJ1-2; D gene ambiguous. Trimming took off 5 bases at V and 3 bases at J, with 7 bases between the two ends. This CDR3 spans 12 amino acids. The germline CDR1 and CDR2 sequences are SEHNR and FQNEAQ (reference sequence). CDR3 sequence reads: CASSPTHYGYTF. CDR3 coding DNA: TGTGCCAGCAGCCCGACTCACTATGGCTACACCTTC.

This clone was seen a few times. This chain connects TRBV20-1 to TRBJ1-2, with TRBD1 matching 7 bases. V was pared by 4 bases and J by 8 bases, with 10 bases of the junction left unmatched. Looked up from germline, CDR1 is DFQATT and CDR2 is SNEGSKA (reference sequence). This CDR3 has 13 amino acids. The CDR3 reads CSATDRAGEGYTF. DNA of the CDR3: TGCAGTGCTACTGACAGGGCCGGCGAGGGCTACACCTTC.

The rearrangement joins TRBV28 to TRBJ1-1; D perhaps matches TRBD1 (6 bases). CDR3 size: 15 residues. CDR1 and CDR2 from the germline V gene are MDHEN and SYDVKM. V was pared by 5 bases and J by 2 bases, with 15 bases between. Here the CDR3 reads CASSPTAGTNTEAFF. CDR3 in DNA: TGTGCCAGCAGTCCCACCGCCGGGACAAACACTGAAGCTTTCTTT.

The chain recombines TRBV15 with TRBJ1-4; D not resolved. This CDR3 comprises 14 residues. CDR1 and CDR2 (germline): LNHNV, YYDKDF (reference sequence). The V end lost 1 base, the J end lost 12 bases, and 15 bases lay between the germline ends. The CDR3 DNA sequence: TGTGCCACCAGCAGAGCTGCACCCCAGGAAGAACTGTTTTTT. As protein: CATSRAAPQEELFF.

J is TRBJ1-4 and V is TRBV7-9; TRBD1 aligns across 7 bases. The J segment lost 2 bases and the V segment lost 5 bases, leaving 5 bases of the junction unmatched. The CDR3 runs 15 residues. Germline values: CDR1 SEHNR, CDR2 FQNEAQ (reference sequence). The CDR3 bases are TGTGCCAGCAGCCTGACAGGGACCACTAATGAAAAACTGTTTTTT. Translation gives CASSLTGTTNEKLFF.

This sequence joins TRBV19 and TRBJ2-3; D is unclear. Germline lookup yields CDR1 LNHDA and CDR2 SQIVND (reference sequence). V was pared by 8 bases and J by 5 bases, with 17 bases between. The CDR3 spans 14 residues. The chain's CDR3 is CASRKIGVGDTQYF. CDR3 DNA: TGTGCCAGTCGGAAGATTGGAGTCGGAGATACGCAGTATTTT.

The chain is built from TRBV23-1 and TRBJ2-7; D is possibly TRBD1 (5 bases). TRBV23-1 is placed among ORFs of uncertain function. V lost 4 bases and J lost 3, with 10 bases in between. The CDR3 contains 13 residues. CDR3 in amino acids: CASSLYRFYEQYF. The DNA for the CDR3 is TGCGCCAGCAGTCTGTACAGGTTCTACGAGCAGTACTTC.

This clone was seen only a few times. V gene TRBV6-6 combines with J gene TRBJ1-2; 11 bases agree with TRBD1. Germline V gene lookup returns CDR1 MNHNY and CDR2 SVGAGI (reference sequence). The CDR3 extends over 24 amino acids. V trimming: 5 bases; J trimming: 7 bases; junction bases outside the gene matches: 36. The CDR3 is CASSLLDRGLDSPRRGNGYGGYTF. The CDR3 nucleotides are TGTGCCAGCAGTCTTCTGGACAGGGGGCTGGATTCACCCAGGCGTGGGAATGGATATGGTGGCTACACCTTC.

The chain combines TRBV4-1 with TRBJ2-1; possibly TRBD1 for D (5 bases). V lost 0 bases and J lost 2, with 14 bases in between. The CDR3 runs to 17 residues. Per germline, CDR1 MGHRA and CDR2 YSYEKL. CDR3 DNA sequence: TGCGCCAGCAGCCAAGATCGGTGGCAGGGCCCCTACAATGAGCAGTTCTTC. It is translated as CASSQDRWQGPYNEQFF.

This chain connects TRBV9 to TRBJ2-2, with 13 bases that match TRBD2. The CDR3 spans 16 residues. V trimming: 4 bases; J trimming: 7 bases; junction bases outside the gene matches: 7. Germline assignment: CDR1 SGDLS and CDR2 YYNGEE. As DNA, the CDR3 is TGTGCCAGCAGCCGCGGACTAGCGGGAGCTAACGGGGAGCTGTTTTTT. Residues: CASSRGLAGANGELFF.

The rearrangement uses TRBV9 and TRBJ2-1; TRBD2 matches at 10 bases. This CDR3 has 15 amino acids. V trimming: 0 bases; J trimming: 7 bases; junction bases outside the gene matches: 4. Per the germline V gene, CDR1 is SGDLS and CDR2 is YYNGEE. The CDR3 loop reads CASSVASGRSNEQFF. CDR3 coding DNA: TGTGCCAGCAGCGTAGCTAGCGGGAGATCGAATGAGCAGTTCTTC.

This clone was recorded a few times. This chain uses TRBV18 with TRBJ1-1, with D possibly being TRBD1 (6 bases). CDR1 KGHSH and CDR2 LQKENI come from the germline V gene. Trimming shortened V by 3 bases and J by 7 bases, and 18 bases separated the two germline ends. CDR3 length equals 15 residues. The CDR3 coding sequence is TGTGCCAGCTCACCGAGCCGTACGGGGGGCAATGAAGCTTTCTTT. It specifies CASSPSRTGGNEAFF. Full variable domain (outside the CDR3, taken from reference TRBV18 and TRBJ1-1): NAGVMQNPRHLVRRRGQEARLRCSPMKGHSHVYWYRQLPEEGLKFMVYLQKENIIDESGMPKERFSAEFPKEGPSILRIQQVVRGDSAAYFCASSPSRTGGNEAFFGQGTRLTVV.

This chain links TRBV7-3 with TRBJ2-7; TRBD1 matches 11 bases. J gave up 3 bases and V 5 bases, and 9 bases lay outside the gene matches. Looked up from germline, CDR1 is SGHTA and CDR2 is FQGTGA. The CDR3 is made up of 16 amino acids. The CDR3 bases are TGTGCCAGCAGCAGAGAGCCCGGGACAGGGGGCTACGAGCAGTACTTC. This gives the protein CASSREPGTGGYEQYF. The whole variable domain, filled in from reference TRBV7-3 and TRBJ2-7, reads GAGVSQTPSNKVTEKGKYVELRCDPISGHTALYWYRQSLGQGPEFLIYFQGTGAADDSGLPNDRFFAVRPEGSVSTLKIQRTERGDSAVYLCASSREPGTGGYEQYFGPGTRLTVT.

The chain links TRBV24-1 to TRBJ2-2; TRBD1 matches at 8 bases. Trimming cost V 2 bases and J 2 bases; bases outside gene matches: 3. This CDR3 has 16 residues. Germline V gene data show CDR1 as KGHDR and CDR2 as SFDVKD. The CDR3 DNA reads as TGTGCCACCAGTGATTCCGGACAGGGAAACACCGGGGAGCTGTTTTTT. Its protein product is CATSDSGQGNTGELFF.

This clone appeared many times. The V call is TRBV7-9, the J call TRBJ2-7, with D possibly matching TRBD1 (5 bases). Germline V gene sequence: CDR1 SEHNR, CDR2 FQNEAQ (reference sequence). The CDR3 sequence is 15 residues long. V was pared by 1 base and J by 5 bases, with 15 bases between. The CDR3 is CASSLGQGEYDEQYF. CDR3 in DNA: TGTGCCAGCAGCTTAGGTCAGGGTGAATATGACGAGCAGTACTTC.

The J gene is TRBJ2-3, the V gene TRBV20-1; D may be TRBD2 (6 bases). Germline V gene lookup returns CDR1 DFQATT and CDR2 SNEGSKA (reference sequence). CDR3 length: 17 residues. The V end was cut by 3 bases, the J end by 3 bases, with 22 bases between. The DNA for the CDR3 is TGCAGTGCTAGTTGGCCAACCCCCGGGACTTTAACAGATACGCAGTATTTT. The encoded protein is CSASWPTPGTLTDTQYF.

V and J are TRBV6-1 and TRBJ1-3; D may be TRBD1 (5 bases). V lost 2 bases and J 4 bases, leaving 12 bases between the germline ends. The CDR3 contains 15 residues. Per germline, CDR1 MNHNS and CDR2 SASEGT. CDR3 sequence (DNA): TGTGCCAGCAGTGAACAGGGAAATAAGGGAAACACCATATATTTT. Its protein is CASSEQGNKGNTIYF.

The CDR3 reads CASSLTGGQNEKLFF. The CDR3 bases are TGCGCCAGCAGCTTAACAGGGGGACAGAATGAAAAACTGTTTTTT. This chain joins TRBV5-1 and TRBJ1-4; 8 nucleotides line up with TRBD1. The CDR3 runs to 15 residues. J was trimmed by 5 bases and V by 2 bases; bases with no gene match: 5. The germline V gene has CDR1 SGHRS and CDR2 YFSETQ. Drawing the rest from reference TRBV5-1 and TRBJ1-4, the complete variable domain is KAGVTQTPRYLIKTRGQQVTLSCSPISGHRSVSWYQQTPGQGLQFLFEYFSETQRNKGNFPGRFSGRQFSNSRSEMNVSTLELGDSALYLCASSLTGGQNEKLFFGSGTQLSVL.

The V call is TRBV5-1, the J call TRBJ2-7; D unclear. This CDR3 is built from 14 residues. CDR1 SGHRS and CDR2 YFSETQ come from the germline V gene. The germline V and J ends were trimmed by 4 bases and 0 bases, with 11 bases remaining between them. The CDR3 bases are TGCGCCAGCAGCGGAACTAAGAGCTCCTACGAGCAGTACTTC. As protein: CASSGTKSSYEQYF.

This clone has only a few counts. The chain is built from TRBV6-1 and TRBJ1-5; D gene ambiguous. The germline gives CDR1 MNHNS, CDR2 SASEGT. This CDR3 contains 14 residues. Between the trimmed V and J ends, which lost 0 bases and 7 bases, there was a span of 10 bases. The CDR3, as DNA: TGTGCCAGCAGTGAAGCGTCGGTTGTCCAGCCCCAGCATTTT. Translation: CASSEASVVQPQHF.

The J gene is TRBJ1-2, the V gene TRBV13, with D maybe TRBD1 (6 bases). The CDR3 length is 13 residues. Germline CDR1 is PRHDT and CDR2 is FYEKMQ (reference sequence). The germline V and J ends were trimmed by 4 bases and 5 bases, with 11 bases remaining between them. CDR3 DNA sequence: TGTGCCAGCAGCTCCCAGGGGCAGTATGGCTACACCTTC. Encoded protein: CASSSQGQYGYTF.

The chain combines TRBV7-9 with TRBJ2-1; the D gene is possibly TRBD1 (5 bases). CDR3 length: 15 amino acids. CDR1 is SEHNR and CDR2 is FQNEAQ in the germline V gene (reference sequence). The V end was cut by 7 bases, the J end by 4 bases, with 17 bases between. CDR3 coding DNA: TGTGCCAGCACCCGCGGAACTCAGGGTTACAATGAGCAGTTCTTC. Residues: CASTRGTQGYNEQFF.

The J gene is TRBJ1-1, the V gene TRBV15, with D perhaps matching TRBD1 (5 bases). This CDR3 spans 14 amino acids. V was trimmed by 1 base and J by 4 bases, leaving 10 bases between them. From germline, CDR1 is LNHNV and CDR2 YYDKDF (reference sequence). CDR3 bases: TGTGCCACCAGCAGAGGTCAGGGAATCACTGAAGCTTTCTTT. Protein product: CATSRGQGITEAFF.

The table lists this clone with a few counts. The chain couples TRBV7-2 to TRBJ2-1, with 7 bases matching TRBD2. V shed 5 bases, J shed 7 bases, and the junction held 17 bases outside the gene matches. This CDR3 spans 17 amino acids. Germline V CDR1 and CDR2: SGHTA, FQGNSA. The CDR3, as DNA: TGTGCCAGCAGCAACCCTCCACTGGGAGGGCTGGGTAATGAGCAGTTCTTC. Its translation: CASSNPPLGGLGNEQFF.